This T cell receptor beta chain was obtained from a study of blood T cell repertoires in COVID-19. This clone has only a few counts. The germline V gene has CDR1 GTSNPN and CDR2 SVGIG (reference sequence). The V and J ends lost 1 base and 1 base respectively, with 10 bases between them. The CDR3 has 15 amino acids. Repertoires were generated with immunoSEQ multiplex PCR, while TCRdb's copy carries only in-frame clones and drops some. Found here are 350,000 to 400,000 clones, approximately 87% of them singletons; the top ten hold 0.95% to 1%. Recruitment covered about two dozen US areas and drew participants whose ages spanned roughly 18 to 89 years. Clinical history reported by participants formed the basis on which cohorts were assigned.

This receptor was taken from a woman aged 25 to 39 with acute COVID-19. The J gene is TRBJ2-2, the V gene TRBV30, with D perhaps TRBD2 (5 bases). Sequenced: PBMCs or T cells enriched from blood (not recorded which). CDR3 bases: TGTGCCTGGAGTGGGGCTGGACTGAACACCGGGGAGCTGTTTTTT. Translation gives CAWSGAGLNTGELFF.